Sequencing of this TCR beta chain was carried out in a study of Graves' ophthalmopathy and Graves' hyperthyroidism. General study points: Blood samples also showed most expanded thyroid clonotypes exceeding 0.001 frequency.

This clonotype was detected ten times or more. Its antigen is unknown. Hyperthyroidism patients had new diagnoses, durations under 2 months, and ages of 18 to 65. TCR beta CDR3 regions were amplified from RNA transcripts. The first round was an RT-PCR with HTBI primers, and the second round was a multiplex PCR. TCRdb re-called the multiplex PCR reads through MiXCR, storing one row per CDR3 protein. Counted here are about 600,000 distinct CDR3 sequences, roughly 40% occurring once; the ten biggest clones make up around 4.6%. Germline loops: CDR1 MGHDK, CDR2 SYGVNS. CDR3 length: 15 amino acids. V was clipped by 3 bases and J by 3 bases, with 15 bases between them.

The source of this sequence is an adult man with Graves' hyperthyroidism. The sequenced sample was peripheral blood or thyroid tissue (not recorded which). The chain carries TRBV25-1 and TRBJ2-7; D could derive from TRBD1 or TRBD2 (5 bases each). CDR3 nucleotides: TGTGCCAGCAGTGACCCGGGGCAAAGGAACTACGAGCAGTACTTC. Its protein product is CASSDPGQRNYEQYF.